The T cell receptor (beta chain) under discussion was sequenced for a study of T-cell reconstitution after alpha-beta-depleted transplantation in children. Library preparation (for TCRbeta) was performed with unique molecular identifiers. MiXCR was run by TCRdb on the PCR reads, yielding one entry per CDR3 protein. The sample has nearly 350,000 distinct CDR3 sequences, about a sixth seen once; the top ten hold roughly 40%. For this clonotype: Its antigen is currently unknown.

Study-level points and caveats: Newly produced T cells mostly provided counts and TCRbeta diversity after one year, as hyperexpanded clones declined.

This TCR was sampled from a male patient aged 2-15 years who had a stem cell transplant for acute lymphoblastic leukemia, so the T cells may come from the graft donor. The material was PBMCs, mostly from graft donor cells, obtained 360 days after TCRalphabeta/CD19-depleted stem cell transplant.

CDR3 amino acids: CASTLGREVREGEKLFF. The CDR3, as DNA: TGTGCCAGCACCCTGGGCAGGGAAGTAAGGGAAGGTGAAAAACTGTTTTTT. The chain is built from TRBV12-3 or TRBV12-4 and TRBJ1-4; D possibly corresponds to TRBD1 (5 bases). V shed 7 bases and J shed 7 bases, with 25 bases lying between them. There are 17 residues in the CDR3.